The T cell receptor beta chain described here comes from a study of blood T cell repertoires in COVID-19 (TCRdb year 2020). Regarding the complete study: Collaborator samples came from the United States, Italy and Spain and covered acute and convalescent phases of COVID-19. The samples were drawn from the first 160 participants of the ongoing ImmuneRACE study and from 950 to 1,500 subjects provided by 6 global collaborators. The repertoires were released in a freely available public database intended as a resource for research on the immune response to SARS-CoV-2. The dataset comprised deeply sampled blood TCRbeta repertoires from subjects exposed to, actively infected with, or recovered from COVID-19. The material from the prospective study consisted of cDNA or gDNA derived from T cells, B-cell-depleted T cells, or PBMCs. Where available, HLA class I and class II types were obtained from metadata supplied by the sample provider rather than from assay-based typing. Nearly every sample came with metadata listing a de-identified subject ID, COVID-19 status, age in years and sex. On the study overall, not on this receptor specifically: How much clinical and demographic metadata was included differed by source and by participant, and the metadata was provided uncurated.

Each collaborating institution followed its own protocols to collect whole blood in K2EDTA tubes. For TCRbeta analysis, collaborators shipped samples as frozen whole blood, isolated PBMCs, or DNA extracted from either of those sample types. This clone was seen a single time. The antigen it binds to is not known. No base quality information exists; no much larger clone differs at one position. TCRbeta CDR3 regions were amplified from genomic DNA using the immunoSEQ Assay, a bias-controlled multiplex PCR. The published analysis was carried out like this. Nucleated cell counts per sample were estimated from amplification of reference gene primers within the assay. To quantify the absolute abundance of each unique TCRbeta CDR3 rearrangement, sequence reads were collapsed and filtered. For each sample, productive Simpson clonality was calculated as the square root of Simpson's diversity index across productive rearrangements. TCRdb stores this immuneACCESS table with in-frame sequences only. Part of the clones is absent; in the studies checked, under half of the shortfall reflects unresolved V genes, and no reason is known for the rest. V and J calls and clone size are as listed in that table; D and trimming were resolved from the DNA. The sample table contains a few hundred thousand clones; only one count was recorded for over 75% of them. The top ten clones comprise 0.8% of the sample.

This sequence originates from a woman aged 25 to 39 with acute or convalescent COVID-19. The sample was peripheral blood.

The CDR3 in this case is CASSSTGYGELFF. The sequence in DNA is TGTGCCAGTAGTAGTACAGGCTACGGGGAGCTGTTTTTT. The chain is encoded by TRBV19 joined to TRBJ2-2; perhaps TRBD1 is the D gene, with 5 bases matching. The CDR3 numbers 13 residues from cysteine through phenylalanine. Only CDR3 DNA remains: 39 bases, in frame from the first base. Trimming at the junction amounts to 4 bases on V and 7 bases on J, and the germline ends lie 10 bases apart. CDR1 and CDR2 (LNHDA, SQIVND) derive from the germline V gene (reference sequence).